This record covers a single T cell receptor beta chain. Its specificity is not known. V lost 3 bases to trimming and J lost 4 bases, with 9 bases between them. CDR1 and CDR2 (germline): SGHRS, YFSETQ. This CDR3 spans 13 amino acids. The primer mix had 60 Vbeta and 13 Jbeta primers. The table came from immunoSEQ multiplex PCR; TCRdb's copy has only in-frame clones and leaves some out. The sample lists about 110,000 clones; roughly 73% were seen once. The data belong to a study of cytomegalovirus exposure and HLA in healthy donors. Overall study results and limits: Sequencing had likely introduced a cluster of highly shared sequence variants as an artifact. Most observed TCR sequences were rare, whereas some public TCRs were detected in many donors.

This chain joins TRBV5-1 and TRBJ2-3; D ambiguous. The sample taken for sequencing was PBMCs. The receptor's source is a man aged 25 to 40 in good health and CMV-seronegative. The CDR3 DNA reads TGCGCCAGCAGCTCAGAAATCGCAGATACGCAGTATTTT. Translation: CASSSEIADTQYF.